These 9 T cell receptor beta chains came from one sample sequenced in a study of shared clonotypes between healthy human individuals. Generated by immunoSEQ multiplex PCR, the TCRdb table keeps only in-frame clones and is missing some. The data hold approximately 1.4 million clones, with 95% to 99% observed a single time. Sequencing was done on a sample of naive CD4+ T cells sorted from blood. Specified subset: CD45RA+ positively selected. Receptors were obtained from a man younger than 45 in good health.

The rearrangement links TRBV19 to TRBJ2-1; either TRBD1 or TRBD2 may supply D (7 bases each). This CDR3 region has 14 residues. Trimming left V 8 bases short and J 4 bases short, with 15 bases between. CDR1 is LNHDA and CDR2 is SQIVND in the germline V gene (reference sequence). The CDR3 DNA reads TGTGCCAGTGCAGGGGGAGGGCTGTACAATGAGCAGTTCTTC. Its translation: CASAGGGLYNEQFF.

The chain combines TRBV5-4 with TRBJ2-7; 10 bases align to TRBD2. Germline values: CDR1 SGHNT, CDR2 YYREEE (reference sequence). This CDR3 comprises 15 residues. V dropped 4 bases and J dropped 4; count of bases not matched to a gene: 8. The CDR3 bases are TGTGCCAGCAGCCCGGAAGCGGGAGGGGGATACGAGCAGTACTTC. This sequence encodes CASSPEAGGGYEQYF. The complete variable domain, with remaining parts taken from reference TRBV5-4 and TRBJ2-7, reads ETGVTQSPTHLIKTRGQQVTLRCSSQSGHNTVSWYQQALGQGPQFIFQYYREEENGRGNFPPRFSGLQFPNYSSELNVNALELDDSALYLCASSPEAGGGYEQYFGPGTRLTVT.

The rearrangement uses TRBV5-6 and TRBJ2-7; 8 bases are a match to TRBD2. There are 15 residues in the CDR3. CDR1 is SGHDT and CDR2 is YYEEEE in the germline V gene. With 3 bases clipped from V and 2 bases from J, the junction kept 7 bases outside the gene matches. DNA of the CDR3: TGTGCCAGCAGCTGGAGGACTAGCTTGACCTACGAGCAGTACTTC. This gives the protein CASSWRTSLTYEQYF.

J is TRBJ2-1 and V is TRBV5-6; 7 bases are shared with TRBD2. Germline assignment: CDR1 SGHDT and CDR2 YYEEEE. V lost 4 bases and J lost 0; bases outside the gene matches: 1. The CDR3 extends over 14 amino acids. The CDR3 DNA reads TGTGCCAGCAGCCGGGGGGTCTCCTACAATGAGCAGTTCTTC. Protein product: CASSRGVSYNEQFF.

Notes on this clone: The same CDR3 is also encoded by other DNA sequences in this sample. CDR3 residues: CASSLASGNTGELFF. The CDR3 DNA sequence: TGTGCCAGCAGCTTAGCTAGCGGGAACACCGGGGAGCTGTTTTTT. The rearrangement uses TRBV7-2 and TRBJ2-2; a possible D gene is TRBD2 (6 bases). Trimming took off 0 bases at V and 1 base at J, with 6 bases between the two ends. The CDR3 totals 15 residues. Germline-derived CDR1 and CDR2 are SGHTA and FQGNSA.

Here the CDR3 reads CASSFSGRYYNEQFF. In DNA, the CDR3 is TGTGCCAGCAGCTTTAGCGGGAGGTACTACAATGAGCAGTTCTTC. The chain joins TRBV7-2 to TRBJ2-1, with 10 bases fitting TRBD2. The V and J ends lost 3 bases and 3 bases, in that order; junction bases with no gene match: 2. CDR1 and CDR2 (germline): SGHTA, FQGNSA. This CDR3 region has 15 residues.

The chain is built from TRBV5-6 and TRBJ2-7; D is possibly TRBD1 or TRBD2 (6 bases each). Looked up from germline, CDR1 is SGHDT and CDR2 is YYEEEE. Trimming removed 2 bases from V and 7 bases from J, with 19 bases in between. The CDR3 consists of 15 residues. The CDR3, as DNA: TGTGCCAGCAGCTTACCGGGGGCGGAGGTCGGGGAGCAGTACTTC. Protein product: CASSLPGAEVGEQYF.

The V call is TRBV19, the J call TRBJ1-4; TRBD1 agrees at 9 bases. The CDR3 length is 15 residues. The junction had 7 bases not matched to a gene; V was cut back by 8 bases and J by 3 bases. Per the germline V gene, CDR1 is LNHDA and CDR2 is SQIVND (reference sequence). CDR3 nucleotide sequence: TGTGCCAGTTCCGGGACAGGGCATCCTAATGAAAAACTGTTTTTT. Its translation: CASSGTGHPNEKLFF.

Points on this clone: At one end, the junction sequence differs from germline, possibly due to a read error. J is TRBJ1-5 and V is TRBV7-7; weak D call: TRBD1 (5 bases). The length of the CDR3 is 13 residues. Germline CDR1 and CDR2: SSHAT and FNYEAQ (reference sequence). The CDR3 coding sequence is TGTGCTAGCAGCTTGGGGCCCAAGGAGGCCCAGCATTTT. Its protein product is CASSLGPKEAQHF.